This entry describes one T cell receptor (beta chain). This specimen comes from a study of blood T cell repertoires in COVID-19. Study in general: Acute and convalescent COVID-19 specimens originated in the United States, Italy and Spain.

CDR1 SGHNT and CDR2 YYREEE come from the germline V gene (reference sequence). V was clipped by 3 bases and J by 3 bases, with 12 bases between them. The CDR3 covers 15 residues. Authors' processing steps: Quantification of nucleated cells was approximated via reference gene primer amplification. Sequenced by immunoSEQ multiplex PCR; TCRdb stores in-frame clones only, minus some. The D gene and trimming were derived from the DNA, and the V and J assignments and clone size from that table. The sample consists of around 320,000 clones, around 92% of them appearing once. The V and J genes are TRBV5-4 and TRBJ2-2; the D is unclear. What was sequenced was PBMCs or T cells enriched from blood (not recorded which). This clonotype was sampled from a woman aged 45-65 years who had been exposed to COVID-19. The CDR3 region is CASSSIDTHTGELFF. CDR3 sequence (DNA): TGTGCCAGCAGCTCCATCGACACCCACACCGGGGAGCTGTTTTTT.